These T cell receptor beta chains were read from a single sample in a study of blood T cells in healthy people across ages. TCRdb reanalysed the 5' RACE reads using MiXCR and keeps one entry per CDR3 protein. The sample lists some 1,800,000 distinct CDR3 sequences, roughly 43% occurring once. Sequenced sample: blood. These receptor sequences come from a human donor in good health. Each CDR3 is given without its conserved first and last residue. The order of the fields is V gene, CDR3 protein.

>TRBV2
ASRTVQSKYGDYNEQF
>TRBV4-1
ASSPRQGDDYGYT
>TRBV6-1
ASSEGSRNLNYGYT
>TRBV5-5
ASSAGQGAQYEQY
>TRBV28
ASSFLGTGTTGTQY
>TRBV29-1
SVDGGVGEKLF
>TRBV29-1
SVAGGGNEQF
>TRBV12-3/TRBV12-4
ASSKTGGGTEAF
>TRBV28
ASSLDDRDSPLH
>TRBV29-1
SVLRSGSADTQY